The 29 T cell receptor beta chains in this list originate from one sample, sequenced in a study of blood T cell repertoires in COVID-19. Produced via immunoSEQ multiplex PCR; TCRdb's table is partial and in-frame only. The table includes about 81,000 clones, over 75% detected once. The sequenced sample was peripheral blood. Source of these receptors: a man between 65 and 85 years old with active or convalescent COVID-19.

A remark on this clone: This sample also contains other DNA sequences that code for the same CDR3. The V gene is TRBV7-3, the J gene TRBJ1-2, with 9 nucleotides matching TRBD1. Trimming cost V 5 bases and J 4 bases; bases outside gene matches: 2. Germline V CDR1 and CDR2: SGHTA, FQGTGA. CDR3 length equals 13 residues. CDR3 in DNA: TGTGCCAGCAGCCTGGGACAGGGCTATGGCTACACCTTC. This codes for CASSLGQGYGYTF.

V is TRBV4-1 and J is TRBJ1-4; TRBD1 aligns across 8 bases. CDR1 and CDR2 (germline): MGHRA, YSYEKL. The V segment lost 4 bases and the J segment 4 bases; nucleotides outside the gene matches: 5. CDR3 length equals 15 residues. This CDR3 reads CASSPRQGLNEKLFF. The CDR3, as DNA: TGCGCCAGCAGCCCACGACAGGGGCTTAATGAAAAACTGTTTTTT.

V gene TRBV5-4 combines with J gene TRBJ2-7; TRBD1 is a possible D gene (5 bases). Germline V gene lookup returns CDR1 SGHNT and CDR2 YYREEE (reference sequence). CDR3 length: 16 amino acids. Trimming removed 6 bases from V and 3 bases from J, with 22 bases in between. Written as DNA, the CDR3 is TGTGCCAGCACCGACAACATGGGGCAGTCGCGCTACGAGCAGTACTTC. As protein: CASTDNMGQSRYEQYF.

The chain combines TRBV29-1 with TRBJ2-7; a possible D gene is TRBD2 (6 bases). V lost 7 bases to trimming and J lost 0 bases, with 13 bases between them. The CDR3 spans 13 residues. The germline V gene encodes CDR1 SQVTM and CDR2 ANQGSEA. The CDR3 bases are TGCAGCGCCGGGGAGGACGGCTCCTACGAGCAGTACTTC. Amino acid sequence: CSAGEDGSYEQYF.

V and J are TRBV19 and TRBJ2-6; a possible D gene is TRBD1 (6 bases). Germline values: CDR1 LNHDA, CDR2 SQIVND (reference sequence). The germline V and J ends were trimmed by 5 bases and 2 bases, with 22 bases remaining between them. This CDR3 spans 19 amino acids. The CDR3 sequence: CASSSGPGQTFPGANVLTF. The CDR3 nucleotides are TGTGCCAGTAGTTCCGGACCCGGACAGACTTTCCCTGGGGCCAACGTCCTGACTTTC. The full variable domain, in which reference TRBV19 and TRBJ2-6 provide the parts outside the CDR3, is DGGITQSPKYLFRKEGQNVTLSCEQNLNHDAMYWYRQDPGQGLRLIYYSQIVNDFQKGDIAEGYSVSREKKESFPLTVTSAQKNPTAFYLCASSSGPGQTFPGANVLTFGAGSRLTVL.

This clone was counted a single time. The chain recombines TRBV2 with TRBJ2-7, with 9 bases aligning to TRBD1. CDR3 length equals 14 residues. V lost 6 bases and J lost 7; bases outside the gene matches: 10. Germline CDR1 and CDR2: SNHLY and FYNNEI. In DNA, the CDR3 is TGTGCCAGCAGCACAGGGGGCTCGGCGGGGGAGCAGTACTTC. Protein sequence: CASSTGGSAGEQYF.

The CDR3, as DNA: TGCGCCAGCAGCCAAGGACTCGGAATTGGTGAGCAGTTCTTC. Protein sequence: CASSQGLGIGEQFF. The chain combines TRBV4-3 with TRBJ2-1; D uncertain. With 1 base removed from V and 9 bases from J, the gap between germline ends came to 13 bases. This CDR3 contains 14 residues. CDR1 and CDR2 (germline): LGHNA, YSLEER.

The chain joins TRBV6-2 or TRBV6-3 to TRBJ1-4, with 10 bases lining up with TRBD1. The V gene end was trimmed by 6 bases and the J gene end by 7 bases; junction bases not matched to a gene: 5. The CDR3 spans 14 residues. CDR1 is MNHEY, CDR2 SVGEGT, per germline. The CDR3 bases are TGTGCCAGCAGCCGACAGGGGGCGCGTGAAAAACTGTTTTTT. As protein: CASSRQGAREKLFF.

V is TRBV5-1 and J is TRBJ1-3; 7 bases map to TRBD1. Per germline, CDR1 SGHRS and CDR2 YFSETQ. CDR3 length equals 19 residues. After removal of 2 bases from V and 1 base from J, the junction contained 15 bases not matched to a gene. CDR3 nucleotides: TGCGCCAGCAGCTTTTCGTATGGACAGGCCGCCGCGTCTGGAAACACCATATATTTT. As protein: CASSFSYGQAAASGNTIYF.

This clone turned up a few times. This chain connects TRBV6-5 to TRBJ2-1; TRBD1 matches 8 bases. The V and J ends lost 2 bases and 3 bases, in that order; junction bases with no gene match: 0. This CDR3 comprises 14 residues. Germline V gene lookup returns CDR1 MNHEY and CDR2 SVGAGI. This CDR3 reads CASSYGQGYNEQFF. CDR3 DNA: TGTGCCAGCAGTTACGGACAGGGCTACAATGAGCAGTTCTTC.

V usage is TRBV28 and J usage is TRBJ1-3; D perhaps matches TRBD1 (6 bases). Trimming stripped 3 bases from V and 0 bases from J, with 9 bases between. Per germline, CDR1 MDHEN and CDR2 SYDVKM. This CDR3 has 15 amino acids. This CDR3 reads CASSLTGHSGNTIYF. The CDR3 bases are TGTGCCAGCAGTTTGACAGGCCACTCTGGAAACACCATATATTTT.

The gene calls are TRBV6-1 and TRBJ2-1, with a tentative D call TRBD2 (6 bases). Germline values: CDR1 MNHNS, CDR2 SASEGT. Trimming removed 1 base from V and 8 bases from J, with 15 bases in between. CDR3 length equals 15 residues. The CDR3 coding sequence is TGTGCCAGCAGTGAAGGAGCCGGGGGAGGAGATGAGCAGTTCTTC. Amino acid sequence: CASSEGAGGGDEQFF.

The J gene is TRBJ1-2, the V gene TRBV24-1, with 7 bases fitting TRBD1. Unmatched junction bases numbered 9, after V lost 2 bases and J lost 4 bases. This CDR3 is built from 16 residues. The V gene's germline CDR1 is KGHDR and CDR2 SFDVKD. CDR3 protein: CATSDSNRDRPYGYTF. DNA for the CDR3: TGTGCCACCAGTGATTCCAATAGGGACAGACCCTATGGCTACACCTTC.

This CDR3 reads CAWSPLTGGETQYF. CDR3 DNA: TGTGCCTGGAGCCCTCTGACAGGGGGAGAGACCCAGTACTTC. V is TRBV30 and J is TRBJ2-5, with 9 bases lining up with TRBD1. J was trimmed by 4 bases and V by 3 bases; bases with no gene match: 6. CDR1 is GTSNPN and CDR2 is SVGIG in the germline V gene (reference sequence). The CDR3 spans 14 residues. Looking up the rest from reference TRBV30 and TRBJ2-5 gives the full variable domain: SQTIHQWPATLVQPVGSPLSLECTVEGTSNPNLYWYRQAAGRGLQLLFYSVGIGQISSEVPQNLSASRPQDRQFILSSKKLLLSDSGFYLCAWSPLTGGETQYFGPGTRLLVL.

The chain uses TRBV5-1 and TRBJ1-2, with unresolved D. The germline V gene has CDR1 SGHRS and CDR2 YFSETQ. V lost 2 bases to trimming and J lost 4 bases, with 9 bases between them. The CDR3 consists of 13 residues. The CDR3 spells CASSLSVSYGYTF. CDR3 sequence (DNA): TGCGCCAGCAGCTTAAGCGTTTCCTATGGCTACACCTTC. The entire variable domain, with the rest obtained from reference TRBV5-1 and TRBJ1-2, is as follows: KAGVTQTPRYLIKTRGQQVTLSCSPISGHRSVSWYQQTPGQGLQFLFEYFSETQRNKGNFPGRFSGRQFSNSRSEMNVSTLELGDSALYLCASSLSVSYGYTFGSGTRLTVV.

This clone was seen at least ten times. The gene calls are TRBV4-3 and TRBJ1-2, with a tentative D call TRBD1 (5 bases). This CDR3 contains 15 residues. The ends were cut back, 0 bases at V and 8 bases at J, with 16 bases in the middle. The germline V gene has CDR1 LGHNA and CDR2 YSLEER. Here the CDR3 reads CASSQDWGDSGGYTF. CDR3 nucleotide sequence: TGCGCCAGCAGCCAAGATTGGGGGGACTCAGGGGGCTACACCTTC.

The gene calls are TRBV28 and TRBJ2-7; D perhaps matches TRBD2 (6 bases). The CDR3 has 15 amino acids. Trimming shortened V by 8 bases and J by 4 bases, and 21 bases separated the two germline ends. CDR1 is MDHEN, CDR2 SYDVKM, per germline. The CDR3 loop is CASHGTGGRAYEQYF. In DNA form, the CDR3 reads TGTGCCAGCCACGGCACCGGGGGTCGTGCTTACGAGCAGTACTTC. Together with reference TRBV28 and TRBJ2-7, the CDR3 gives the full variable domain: DVKVTQSSRYLVKRTGEKVFLECVQDMDHENMFWYRQDPGLGLRLIYFSYDVKMKEKGDIPEGYSVSREKKERFSLILESASTNQTSMYLCASHGTGGRAYEQYFGPGTRLTVT.

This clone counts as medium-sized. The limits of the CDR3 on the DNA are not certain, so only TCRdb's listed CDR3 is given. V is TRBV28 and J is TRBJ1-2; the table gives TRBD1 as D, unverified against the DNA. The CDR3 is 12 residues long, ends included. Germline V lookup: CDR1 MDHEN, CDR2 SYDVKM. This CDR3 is CASSLFGQGITF.

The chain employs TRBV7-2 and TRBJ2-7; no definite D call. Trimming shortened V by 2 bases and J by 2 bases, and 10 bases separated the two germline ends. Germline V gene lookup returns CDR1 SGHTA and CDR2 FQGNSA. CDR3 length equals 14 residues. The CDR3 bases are TGTGCCAGCAGCTTATCCCTACGAGCCTACGAGCAGTACTTC. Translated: CASSLSLRAYEQYF.

CDR3 sequence: CASSYSRGSGNTIYF. CDR3 in DNA: TGCGCCAGCAGCTATAGCAGGGGCTCTGGAAACACCATATATTTT. This sequence joins TRBV4-3 and TRBJ1-3; D might be TRBD1 (6 bases). The V end was cut by 5 bases, the J end by 0 bases, with 11 bases between. CDR1 and CDR2 from the germline V gene are LGHNA and YSLEER. CDR3 length: 15 residues.

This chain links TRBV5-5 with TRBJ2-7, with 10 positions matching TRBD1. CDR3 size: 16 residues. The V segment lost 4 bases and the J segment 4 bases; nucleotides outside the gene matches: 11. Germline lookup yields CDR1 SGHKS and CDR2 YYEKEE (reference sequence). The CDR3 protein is CASSLSPGQGFYEQYF. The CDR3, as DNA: TGTGCCAGCAGCCTTAGCCCGGGACAGGGGTTTTACGAGCAGTACTTC.

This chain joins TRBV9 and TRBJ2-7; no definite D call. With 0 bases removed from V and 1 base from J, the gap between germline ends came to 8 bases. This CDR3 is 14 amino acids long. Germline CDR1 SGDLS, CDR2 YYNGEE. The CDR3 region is CASSVAPTSYEQYF. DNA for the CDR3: TGTGCCAGCAGCGTAGCACCCACATCCTACGAGCAGTACTTC.

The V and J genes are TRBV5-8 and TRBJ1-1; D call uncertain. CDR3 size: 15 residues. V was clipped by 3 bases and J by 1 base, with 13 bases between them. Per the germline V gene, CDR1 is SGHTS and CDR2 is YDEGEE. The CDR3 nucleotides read TGTGCCAGCAGCTGGATTTGGGAGACGAACACTGAAGCTTTCTTT. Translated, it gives CASSWIWETNTEAFF.

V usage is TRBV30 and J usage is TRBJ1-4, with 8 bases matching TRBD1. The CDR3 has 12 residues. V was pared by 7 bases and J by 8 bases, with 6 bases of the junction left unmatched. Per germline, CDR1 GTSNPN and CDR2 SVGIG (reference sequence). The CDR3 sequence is CASTGGREKLFF. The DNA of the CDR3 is TGTGCCTCTACAGGGGGAAGAGAAAAACTGTTTTTT.

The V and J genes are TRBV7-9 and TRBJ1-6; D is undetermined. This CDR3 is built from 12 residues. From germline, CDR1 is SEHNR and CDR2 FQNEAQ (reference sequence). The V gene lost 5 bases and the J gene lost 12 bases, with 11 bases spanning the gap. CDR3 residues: CASSPISGPLHF. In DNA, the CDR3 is TGTGCCAGCAGCCCAATTTCGGGACCCCTCCACTTT.

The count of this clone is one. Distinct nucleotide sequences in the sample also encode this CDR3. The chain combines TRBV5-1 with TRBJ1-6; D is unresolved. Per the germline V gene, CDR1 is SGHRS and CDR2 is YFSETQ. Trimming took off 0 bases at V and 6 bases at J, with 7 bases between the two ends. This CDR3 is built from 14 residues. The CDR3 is CASSLAGSNSPLHF. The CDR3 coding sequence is TGCGCCAGCAGCTTGGCGGGGTCTAATTCACCCCTCCACTTT.

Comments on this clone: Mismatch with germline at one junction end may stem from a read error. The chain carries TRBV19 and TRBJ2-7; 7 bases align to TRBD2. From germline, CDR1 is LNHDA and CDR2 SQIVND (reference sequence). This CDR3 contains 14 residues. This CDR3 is CASKGGAYSNEQYF. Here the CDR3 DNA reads TGTGCCAGTAAGGGAGGGGCCTACTCCAACGAGCAGTACTTC.

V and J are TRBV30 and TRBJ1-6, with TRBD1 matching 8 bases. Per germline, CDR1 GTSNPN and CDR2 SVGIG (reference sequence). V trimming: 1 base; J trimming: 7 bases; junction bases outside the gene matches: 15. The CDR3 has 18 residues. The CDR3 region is CAWSARGFDRGRNSPLHF. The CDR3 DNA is TGTGCCTGGAGTGCTCGGGGATTTGACAGGGGTCGGAATTCACCCCTCCACTTT.

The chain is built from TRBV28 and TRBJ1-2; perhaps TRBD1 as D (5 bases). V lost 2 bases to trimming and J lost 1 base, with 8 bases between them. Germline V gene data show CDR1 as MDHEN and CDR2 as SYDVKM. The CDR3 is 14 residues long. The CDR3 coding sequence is TGTGCCAGCAGTTTACAGGGAGGTAACTATGGCTACACCTTC. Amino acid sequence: CASSLQGGNYGYTF.